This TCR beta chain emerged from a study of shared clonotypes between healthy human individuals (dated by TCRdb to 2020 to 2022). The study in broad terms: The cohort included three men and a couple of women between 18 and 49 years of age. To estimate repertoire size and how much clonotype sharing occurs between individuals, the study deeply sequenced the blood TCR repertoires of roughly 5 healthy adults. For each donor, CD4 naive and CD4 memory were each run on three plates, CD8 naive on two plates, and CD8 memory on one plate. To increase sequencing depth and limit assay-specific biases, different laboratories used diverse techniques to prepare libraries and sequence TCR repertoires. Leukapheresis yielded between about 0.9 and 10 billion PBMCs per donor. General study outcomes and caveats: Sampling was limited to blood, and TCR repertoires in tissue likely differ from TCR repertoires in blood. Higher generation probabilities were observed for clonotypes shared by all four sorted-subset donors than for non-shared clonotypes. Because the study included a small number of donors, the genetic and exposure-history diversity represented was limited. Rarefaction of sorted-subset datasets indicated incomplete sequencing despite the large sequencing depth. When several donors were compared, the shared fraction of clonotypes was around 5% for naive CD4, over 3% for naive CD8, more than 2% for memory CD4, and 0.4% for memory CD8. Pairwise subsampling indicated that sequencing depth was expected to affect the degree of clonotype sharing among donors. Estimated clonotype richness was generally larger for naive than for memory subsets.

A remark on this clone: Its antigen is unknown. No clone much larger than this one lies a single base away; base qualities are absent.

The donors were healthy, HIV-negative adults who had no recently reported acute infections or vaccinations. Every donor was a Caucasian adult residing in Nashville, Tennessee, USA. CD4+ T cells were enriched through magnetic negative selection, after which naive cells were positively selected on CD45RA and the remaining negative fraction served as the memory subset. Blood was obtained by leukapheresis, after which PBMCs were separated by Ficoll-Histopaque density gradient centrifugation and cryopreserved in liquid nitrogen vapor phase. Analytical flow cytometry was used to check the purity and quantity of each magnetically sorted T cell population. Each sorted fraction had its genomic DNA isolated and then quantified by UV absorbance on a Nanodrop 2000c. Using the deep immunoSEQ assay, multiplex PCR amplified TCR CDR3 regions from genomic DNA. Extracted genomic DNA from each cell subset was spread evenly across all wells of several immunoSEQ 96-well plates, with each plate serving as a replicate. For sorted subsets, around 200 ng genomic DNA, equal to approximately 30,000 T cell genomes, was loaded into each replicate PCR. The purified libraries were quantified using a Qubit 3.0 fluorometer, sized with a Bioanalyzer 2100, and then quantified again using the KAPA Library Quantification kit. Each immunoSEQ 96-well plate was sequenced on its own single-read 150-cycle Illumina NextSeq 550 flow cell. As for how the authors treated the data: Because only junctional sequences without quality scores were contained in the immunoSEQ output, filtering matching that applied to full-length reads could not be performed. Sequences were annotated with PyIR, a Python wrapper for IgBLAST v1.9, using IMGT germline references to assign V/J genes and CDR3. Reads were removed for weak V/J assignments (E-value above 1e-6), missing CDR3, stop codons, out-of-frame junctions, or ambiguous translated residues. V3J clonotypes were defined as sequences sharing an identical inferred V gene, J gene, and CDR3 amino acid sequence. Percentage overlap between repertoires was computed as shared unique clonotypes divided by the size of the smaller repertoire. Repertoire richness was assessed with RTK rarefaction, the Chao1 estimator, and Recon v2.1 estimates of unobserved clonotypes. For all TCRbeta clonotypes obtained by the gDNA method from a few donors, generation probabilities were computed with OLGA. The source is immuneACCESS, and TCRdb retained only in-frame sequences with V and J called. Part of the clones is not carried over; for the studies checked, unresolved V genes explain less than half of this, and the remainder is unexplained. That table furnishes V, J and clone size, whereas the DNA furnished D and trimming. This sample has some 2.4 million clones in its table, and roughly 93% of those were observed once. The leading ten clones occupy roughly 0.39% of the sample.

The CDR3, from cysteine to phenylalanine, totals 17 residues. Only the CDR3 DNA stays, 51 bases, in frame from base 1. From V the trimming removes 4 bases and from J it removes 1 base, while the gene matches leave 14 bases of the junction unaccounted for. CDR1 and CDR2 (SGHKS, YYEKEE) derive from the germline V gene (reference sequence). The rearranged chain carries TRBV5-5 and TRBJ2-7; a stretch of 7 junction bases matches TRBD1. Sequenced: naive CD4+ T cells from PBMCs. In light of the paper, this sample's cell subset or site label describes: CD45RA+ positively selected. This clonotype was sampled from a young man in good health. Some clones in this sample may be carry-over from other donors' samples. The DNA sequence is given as TGTGCCAGCAGCGACAGGGAATCATCCCTCCGGTCCTACGAGCAGTACTTC. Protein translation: CASSDRESSLRSYEQYF. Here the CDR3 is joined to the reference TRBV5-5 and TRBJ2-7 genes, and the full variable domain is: DAGVTQSPTHLIKTRGQQVTLRCSPISGHKSVSWYQQVLGQGPQFIFQYYEKEERGRGNFPDRFSARQFPNYSSELNVNALLLGDSALYLCASSDRESSLRSYEQYFGPGTRLTVT.